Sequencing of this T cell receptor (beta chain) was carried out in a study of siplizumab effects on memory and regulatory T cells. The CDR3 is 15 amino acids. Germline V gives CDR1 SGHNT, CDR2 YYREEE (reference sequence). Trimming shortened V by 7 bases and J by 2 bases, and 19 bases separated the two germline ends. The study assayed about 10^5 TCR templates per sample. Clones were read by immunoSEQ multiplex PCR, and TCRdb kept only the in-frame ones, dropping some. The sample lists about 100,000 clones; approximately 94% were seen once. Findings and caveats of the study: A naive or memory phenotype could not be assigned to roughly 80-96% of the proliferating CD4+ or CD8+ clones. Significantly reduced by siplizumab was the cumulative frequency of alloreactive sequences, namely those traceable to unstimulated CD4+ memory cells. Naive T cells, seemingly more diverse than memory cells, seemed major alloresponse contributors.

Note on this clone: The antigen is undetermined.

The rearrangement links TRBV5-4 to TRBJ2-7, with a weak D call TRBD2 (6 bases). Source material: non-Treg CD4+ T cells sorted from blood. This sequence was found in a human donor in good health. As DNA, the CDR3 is TGTGCCAGCTCCCCTAGCGCGAACTCCCCCTACGAGCAGTACTTC. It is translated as CASSPSANSPYEQYF.